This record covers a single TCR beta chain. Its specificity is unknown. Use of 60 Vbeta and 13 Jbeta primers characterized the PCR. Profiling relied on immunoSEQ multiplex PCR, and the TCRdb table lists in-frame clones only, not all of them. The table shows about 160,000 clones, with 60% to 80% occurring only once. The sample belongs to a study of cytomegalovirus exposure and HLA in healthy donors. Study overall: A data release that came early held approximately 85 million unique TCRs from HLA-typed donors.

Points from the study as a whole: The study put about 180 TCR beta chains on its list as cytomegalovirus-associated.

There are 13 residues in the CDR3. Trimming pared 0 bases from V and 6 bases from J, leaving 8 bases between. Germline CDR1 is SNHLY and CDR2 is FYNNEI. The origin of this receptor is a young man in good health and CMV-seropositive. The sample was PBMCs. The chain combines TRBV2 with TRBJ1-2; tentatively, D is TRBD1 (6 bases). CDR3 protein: CASSEARGDGYTF. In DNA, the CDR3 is TGTGCCAGCAGTGAAGCCAGGGGCGATGGCTACACCTTC.